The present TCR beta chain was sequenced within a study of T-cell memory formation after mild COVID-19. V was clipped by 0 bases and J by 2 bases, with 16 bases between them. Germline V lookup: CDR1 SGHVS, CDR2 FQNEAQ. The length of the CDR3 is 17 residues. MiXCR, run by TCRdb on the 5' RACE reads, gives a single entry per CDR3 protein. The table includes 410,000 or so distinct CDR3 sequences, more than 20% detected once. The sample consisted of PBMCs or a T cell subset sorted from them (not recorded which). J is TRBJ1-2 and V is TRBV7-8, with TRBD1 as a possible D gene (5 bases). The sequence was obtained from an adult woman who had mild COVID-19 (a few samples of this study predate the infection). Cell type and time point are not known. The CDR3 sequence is CASSLAGAAFLNYGYTF. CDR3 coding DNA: TGTGCCAGCAGCTTAGCTGGGGCTGCCTTTTTGAACTATGGCTACACCTTC.